Listed below are T cell receptor beta chains from one sample, sequenced in a study of chemoradiotherapy in HPV16-positive cancers. Measured with immunoSEQ multiplex PCR; TCRdb has only the in-frame clones, and not every one. The repertoire holds roughly 1,500 clones, with 83% as singletons. The sequencing here drew on tumor tissue, taken from a patient who underwent chemoradiotherapy. The receptors were gathered from a human donor with HPV-associated anogenital cancer. CDR3s include the opening cysteine and the closing phenylalanine or tryptophan. Each record gives: J gene, V gene, D gene, clone size, CDR3 protein, CDR3 DNA. D genes are given only for firm matches. Clone size appears in some rows only: once, few, many, or a class for an expanded clone.

TRBJ1-2 | TRBV18 | - | few | CASSPPAGTNYGYTF | TGTGCCAGCTCACCACCGGCAGGGACCAACTATGGCTACACCTTC
TRBJ2-5 | TRBV12-5 | TRBD1 | - | CASQPGGTGSGETQYF | TGTGCTAGCCAACCGGGTGGGACAGGGTCGGGAGAGACCCAGTACTTC
TRBJ2-7 | TRBV19 | TRBD2 | - | CASSAGLVYEQYF | TGTGCCAGTAGCGCGGGACTAGTCTACGAGCAGTACTTC
TRBJ2-1 | TRBV19 | TRBD2 | - | CASKGQRGDLEQFF | TGTGCCAGTAAGGGACAGCGGGGGGATCTTGAGCAGTTCTTC
TRBJ1-1 | TRBV18 | - | - | CASSDGLNTEAFF | TGTGCCAGCTCAGACGGATTGAACACTGAAGCTTTCTTT
TRBJ2-7 | TRBV19 | - | - | CASSPRPYEQYF | TGTGCCAGTAGTCCTAGGCCCTACGAGCAGTACTTC
TRBJ2-2 | TRBV25-1 | - | - | CASGNRNTGELFF | TGTGCCAGCGGGAACAGGAACACCGGGGAGCTGTTTTTT
TRBJ2-3 | TRBV5-6 | - | - | CASRVGGASEYF | TGTGCCAGCAGAGTGGGGGGGGCGTCTGAGTATTTT
TRBJ2-7 | TRBV2 | TRBD2 | - | CASSVNSGGAEQYF | TGTGCCAGCAGTGTCAATAGCGGGGGGGCTGAACAGTACTTC
TRBJ2-1 | TRBV30 | - | - | CAWKSGFYNEQFF | TGTGCCTGGAAATCGGGGTTCTACAATGAGCAGTTCTTC
TRBJ2-2 | TRBV5-4 | TRBD2 | - | CASSLSSGGNTGELFF | TGTGCCAGCAGCTTGAGCAGCGGGGGGAACACCGGGGAGCTGTTTTTT
TRBJ1-4 | TRBV28 | - | - | CASSSLSSTNEKLFF | TGTGCCAGCAGTTCCCTGAGTAGCACTAATGAAAAACTGTTTTTT
TRBJ1-1 | TRBV6-5 | - | once | CASSSSGLRGTEAFF | TGTGCCAGCAGTTCCTCGGGACTCCGAGGGACTGAAGCTTTCTTT
TRBJ2-3 | TRBV27 | - | - | CASGLLRGLSTDTQYF | TGTGCCAGCGGATTGCTTCGGGGCCTCAGCACAGATACGCAGTATTTT
TRBJ2-3 | TRBV5-4 | - | - | CASSLTFGDTQYF | TGTGCCAGCAGCCTTACTTTCGGGGATACGCAGTATTTT
TRBJ2-2 | TRBV11-3 | TRBD2 | - | CASSHFTSGGPGTGELFF | TGTGCCAGCAGCCATTTCACTAGCGGGGGGCCAGGAACCGGGGAGCTGTTTTTT
TRBJ2-3 | TRBV11-2 | - | - | CASSLGNRADRQYF | TGTGCCAGCAGCTTAGGTAACAGGGCCGACCGTCAGTATTTT